This T cell receptor (beta chain) stems from a study of cytomegalovirus exposure and HLA in healthy donors (TCRdb year 2017). Study-level background: In an earlier analysis of 450 to 750 of the donors, around 290 Gb of sequence data and approximately 120 million unique TCR beta sequences from about 180 million T cells were reported. HLA typing included class I and class II loci at four-digit resolution. Using immunosequencing, the study profiled T cell repertoires from 550 to 750 subjects and related those repertoires to cytomegalovirus serostatus. A later analysis re-examined previously published TCR beta repertoires from more than 650 donors and added high-resolution HLA genotyping to investigate patterns of TCR occurrence. The number of typed donors differed by locus: about 620-640 for A, B, C, DRB1 and DQB1; 500 to 550 for DQA1; 606 for DPA1; and roughly 490 for DPB1. Every repertoire in the discovery cohort had been generated on one and the same sequencing platform. Four to six DR-DQ haplotypes were handled as single units for association and clustering, since linkage in the cohort was strong. Besides the first cohort of roughly 700 subjects, a separate validation cohort made up of 90 to 150 different subjects was used. On average, 235,054 unique TCR beta nucleotide sequences were sequenced per donor among a few hundred genotyped donors of the cohort, with 15% to 20% of those sequences being non-productive. Of the roughly 400 genotyped donors, 65% to 90% were placed in the genetic ancestry cluster associated with self-reported Caucasian donors. In a later genetic analysis, genome-wide SNP genotypes for about 65% of the roughly 670 donors were used, and that subset was treated as a discovery cohort. The study combined high-throughput TCR immunosequencing, statistical association of individual TCRs with disease status, and machine learning to predict cytomegalovirus infection status. The aim of the study was to test whether cataloging public T cell receptors could identify signatures of past pathogen exposure. An earlier analysis of several hundred of the donors used high-throughput TCR beta sequencing to judge whether each TCR beta V gene segment behaved as functional or pseudogenic. In the later analysis, no new phenotypic data were used to find candidate immune exposures; instead, reliance was placed on TCR beta sequences and their occurrence across donors. Donor age, sex, ethnicity and CMV serostatus were compiled together with the repertoire data. An early release covering some 640 HLA-typed donors comprised about 300 gigabases of sequencing data and around 80 million unique TCR sequences.

The cohort comprised hundreds of healthy bone marrow donors. At the time of sampling, all cohort members were nominally healthy, though unrecorded immune exposures were likely present. The donor was CMV seronegative and belonged to the group of under 400 seronegative cohort members. A peripheral blood sample was collected from each donor, and TCR beta sequencing was performed on peripheral blood mononuclear cells. The Qiagen DNeasy Blood Extraction Kit was used to extract genomic DNA from the blood cell samples. What the work shows at the level of the full study, not this receptor alone: In a later analysis, most CMV-associated TCR beta chains were found to appear HLA-restricted, with HLA associations seemingly driven largely by CMV exposure. Roughly uniform sequencing depth across donors was assumed in presence/absence analyses, although this assumption may not hold. A cluster of highly shared sequence variants was judged likely to represent a technical artifact of the sequencing pipeline. In both the original and validation cohorts, the classifier was reported to diagnose cytomegalovirus status with high specificity and sensitivity. Compared with equally common non-associated chains, HLA-associated TCR beta chains in a later analysis were more clonally expanded and had lower generation probabilities. The 87-base-pair reads could not distinguish some IMGT-functional V segments, including TRBV6-2 and TRBV6-3, so those segments were excluded. The earlier analysis of around 600 of the donors excluded 15 to 20 rarely observed V segments, including chromosome 9 orphons, because counts were too low. The study listed 150 to 200 TCR beta chains as associated with cytomegalovirus. In a later analysis, TCR association rates were found to vary across HLA loci, with the most associated TCRs seen for DRB1 alleles and the fewest for HLA-C alleles. According to the authors, the approach could potentially be generalized to other disease states and immunological phenotypes. While some public TCRs were present in many individuals, most TCR sequences turned up only very rarely across donors. When HLA alleles, especially DR and DQ, strongly co-occurred, TCR associations were difficult to assign to individual alleles. A further reported finding was that TCR beta sequences accurately predicted the HLA-A and HLA-B alleles for most subjects in the first cohort. A later genetic analysis associated a missense DCLRE1C variant with V-gene and J-gene trimming of TCR beta chains, and an independent cohort replicated the association. Broadly in line with IMGT annotations, most TCR beta V segments showed up in productive rearrangements about 87% or about 30% of the time in an earlier analysis of 450 to 600 of the donors. According to a later genetic analysis, donors in an Asian-associated ancestry cluster had fewer N-insertions in productive TCRs than the approximately 670-donor mean. In this cohort, only TCR beta chains were sequenced, and detectable features were limited by the absence of alpha or paired-chain data. In a later analysis, several top co-occurrence clusters were reported to appear linked to parvovirus B19, influenza, CMV and Epstein-Barr virus. Because some donors lacked HLA typing at each locus, the association tests relied only on the typed subset. A later analysis associated approximately 17,000 TCR beta sequences with specific HLA alleles at a false discovery rate of 0.05. Correlated functional status among segregating V segments might reflect linkage disequilibrium, but an unknown experimental factor could not be ruled out. For the cohort, immune exposure information was limited to CMV serostatus. A few of the identified cytomegalovirus-associated TCR beta chains were confirmed in vitro to be specific for cytomegalovirus antigens.

For this clone: Its specific antigen is unknown. No much larger clonotype is one base removed from it; base qualities were not supplied.

V lost 5 bases and J lost 1 base, and the count of bases not matched to a germline gene is 4. Including the terminal cysteine and phenylalanine, the CDR3 comprises 15 residues. The retained sequence is limited to the CDR3, 45 bases, with the frame set at the first base. As encoded in the germline V gene, CDR1 is MNHEY while CDR2 is SVGAGI. Libraries were prepared through the immunoSEQ multiplex PCR assay. For the multiplex PCR, a mixture combining 60 forward primers for TCR Vbeta segments and 13 reverse primers for TCR Jbeta segments was used. Amplification of the CDR3 region of rearranged TCR beta genes was performed with a multiplex PCR assay on genomic DNA. On the Illumina HiSeq System, the amplified TCR beta libraries were sequenced as 87-base-pair reads. From the authors' description of their analysis: Across the 500 to 850 repertoires, a later analysis counted tens of millions of unique TCR beta chains, around 11 million of which were shared by at least two donors. Raw reads were error-corrected and collapsed into unique sequences by a nearest-neighbor algorithm in which closely related sequences were merged to remove PCR and sequencing errors. To assign V, D and J gene segments, CDR3 sequences were aligned to IMGT reference sequences. For a sequence to be retained, a match of at least six nucleotides to both a V gene segment and a J gene segment was required. A rearrangement counted as productive if the CDR3 had no stop codons and remained in frame with V and J, and every other rearrangement counted as non-productive. CDR3 was defined according to IMGT convention as the region running from the second conserved V-encoded cysteine to the conserved J-encoded phenylalanine. The earlier analysis of about 530 of the donors excluded any sequence lacking an unambiguous match to a single V gene segment. An earlier analysis of over 450 of the donors classified V segments as functional when productive rearrangements were above 56.7% and as segregating when the standard deviation between donors was above 5%. A statistical classification framework was built for diagnosing cytomegalovirus status from the catalog of TCR beta chain sequences. In a later analysis, V and J genes were assigned by comparing TCR nucleotide sequences against IMGT/GENE-DB human TR gene sequences. A later analysis assigned CDR3 sequences and most-parsimonious VDJ recombination scenarios with the TCRdist pipeline. A later analysis defined each TCR beta chain by its CDR3 amino acid sequence plus V-gene family, and excluded reads lacking a unique V-gene family. As a way to deal with suspected cross-contamination and a sequencing artifact, a later analysis dropped roughly 620 nucleotide sequences that were highly shared and had low generation probability. In a later analysis, a clonal expansion index was calculated for each public chain from normalized within-repertoire ranks of inferred template counts. A later analysis computed generation probabilities with a VDJ recombination model fitted to out-of-frame rearrangements, and checked the results against IGoR. In a later analysis, TCR-TCR, TCR-HLA and TCR-CMV co-occurrence was scored with hypergeometric tests, and a repertoire-size bias correction was applied to TCR pairs. A later analysis estimated false discovery rates by permuting HLA or CMV assignments 20 times. In a later analysis, co-occurring TCRs were grouped with DBSCAN, and TCRdist sequence similarity was added when clustering was performed within HLA-allele-positive subsets. For co-occurrence clustering, repertoires with fewer than 30,000 or more than 120,000 public chains were excluded, along with roughly 5 repertoires with anomalous nucleotide sharing. Sourced from immuneACCESS, this table was stored by TCRdb with only in-frame sequences that have V and J called. A share of the clones is absent; for the studies checked, an unresolved V gene accounts for under half, and the remainder has no known explanation. V, J and clone size were drawn from that table, and D and trimming were deduced from the DNA. The sample table holds more than 90,000 clones, of which around 70% were seen once. The ten largest clonotypes hold about 2.9% of the sample.

The V and J segments used are TRBV6-5 and TRBJ1-2; a stretch of 10 junction bases matches TRBD1. This clonotype originated in a man between 45 and 60 years old in good health and CMV-seronegative. The specimen was PBMCs. CDR3 region: CASSTGQGLNYGYTF. The DNA sequence is as follows: TGTGCCAGCAGTACGGGACAGGGGCTTAACTATGGCTACACCTTC.